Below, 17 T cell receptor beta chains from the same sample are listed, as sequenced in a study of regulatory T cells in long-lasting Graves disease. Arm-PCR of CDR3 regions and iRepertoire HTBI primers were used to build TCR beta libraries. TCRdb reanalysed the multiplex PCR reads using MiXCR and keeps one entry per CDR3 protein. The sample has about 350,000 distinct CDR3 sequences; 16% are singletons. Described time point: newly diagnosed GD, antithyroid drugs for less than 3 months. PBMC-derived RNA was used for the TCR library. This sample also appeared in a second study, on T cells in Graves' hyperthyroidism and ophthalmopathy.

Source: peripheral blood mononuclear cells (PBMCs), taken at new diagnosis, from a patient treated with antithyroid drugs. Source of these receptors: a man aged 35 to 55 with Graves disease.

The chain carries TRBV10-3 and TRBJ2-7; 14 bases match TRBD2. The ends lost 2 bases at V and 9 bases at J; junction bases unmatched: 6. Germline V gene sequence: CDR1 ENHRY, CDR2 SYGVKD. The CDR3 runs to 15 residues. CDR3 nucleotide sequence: TGTGCCATCAGTGAGCCGGGACTAGCGGGGGTTAGGCAGTACTTC. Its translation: CAISEPGLAGVRQYF.

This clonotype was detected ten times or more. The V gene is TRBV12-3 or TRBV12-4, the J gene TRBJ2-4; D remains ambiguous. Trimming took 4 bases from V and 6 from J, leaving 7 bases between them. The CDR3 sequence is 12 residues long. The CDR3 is CASSSSVNIQYF. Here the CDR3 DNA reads TGTGCCAGCAGTTCGAGCGTAAACATTCAGTACTTC.

The DNA of the CDR3 is TGTGCCACCAGCTTCCGGACAGAGCCTTTGGAGCAGTACTTC. As protein: CATSFRTEPLEQYF. This chain links TRBV15 with TRBJ2-7; a possible D gene is TRBD1 (6 bases). The germline V gene encodes CDR1 LNHNV and CDR2 YYDKDF (reference sequence). Trimming left V 5 bases short and J 7 bases short, with 18 bases between. The length of the CDR3 is 14 residues. The variable domain in full, completed from reference TRBV15 and TRBJ2-7, reads DAMVIQNPRYQVTQFGKPVTLSCSQTLNHNVMYWYQQKSSQAPKLLFHYYDKDFNNEADTPDNFQSRRPNTSFCFLDIRSPGLGDTAMYLCATSFRTEPLEQYFGPGTRLTVT.

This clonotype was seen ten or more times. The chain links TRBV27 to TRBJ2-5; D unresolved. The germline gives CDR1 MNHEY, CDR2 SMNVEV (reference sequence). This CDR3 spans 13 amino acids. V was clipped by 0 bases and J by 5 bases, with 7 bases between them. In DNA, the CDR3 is TGTGCCAGCAGTTTATCAGGGTGGGAGACCCAGTACTTC. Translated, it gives CASSLSGWETQYF.

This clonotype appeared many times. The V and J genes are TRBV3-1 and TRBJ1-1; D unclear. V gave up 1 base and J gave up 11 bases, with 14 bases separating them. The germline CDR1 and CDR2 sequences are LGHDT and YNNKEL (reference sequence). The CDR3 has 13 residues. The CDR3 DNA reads TGTGCCAGCAGCCAAGGGTGGGCAGGTTCGGCTTTCTTT. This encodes CASSQGWAGSAFF.

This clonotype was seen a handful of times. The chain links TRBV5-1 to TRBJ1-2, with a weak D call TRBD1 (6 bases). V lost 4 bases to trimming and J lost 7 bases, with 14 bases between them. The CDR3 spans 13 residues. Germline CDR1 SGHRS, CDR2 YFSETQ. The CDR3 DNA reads TGCGCCAGCAGCCCCGGGGGGGCAGGTGGCTACACCTTC. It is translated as CASSPGGAGGYTF.

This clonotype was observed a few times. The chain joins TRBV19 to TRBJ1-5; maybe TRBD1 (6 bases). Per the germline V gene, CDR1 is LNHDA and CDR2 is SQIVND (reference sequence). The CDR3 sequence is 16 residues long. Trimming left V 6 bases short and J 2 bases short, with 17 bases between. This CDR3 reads CASSPWRGAGNQPQHF. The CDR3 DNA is TGTGCCAGTAGCCCATGGCGGGGGGCTGGCAATCAGCCCCAGCATTTT.

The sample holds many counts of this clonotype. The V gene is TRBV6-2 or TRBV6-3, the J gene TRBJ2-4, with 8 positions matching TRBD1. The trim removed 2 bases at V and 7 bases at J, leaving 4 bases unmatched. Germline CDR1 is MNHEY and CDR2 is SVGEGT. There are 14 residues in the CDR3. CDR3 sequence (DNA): TGTGCCAGCAGTTACCCGACAGGGGACAACATTCAGTACTTC. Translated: CASSYPTGDNIQYF.

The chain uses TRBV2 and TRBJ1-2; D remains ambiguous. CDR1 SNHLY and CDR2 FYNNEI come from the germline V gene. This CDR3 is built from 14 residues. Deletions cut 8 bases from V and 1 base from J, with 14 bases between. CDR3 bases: TGTGCCAGCGCCCGTGGCGCCGTTAACTATGGCTACACCTTC. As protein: CASARGAVNYGYTF.

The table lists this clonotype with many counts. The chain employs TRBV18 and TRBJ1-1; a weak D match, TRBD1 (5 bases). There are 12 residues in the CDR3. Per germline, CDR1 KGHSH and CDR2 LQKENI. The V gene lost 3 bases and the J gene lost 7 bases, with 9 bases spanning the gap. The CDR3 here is CASSPQGGEAFF. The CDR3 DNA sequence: TGTGCCAGCTCACCTCAGGGCGGTGAAGCTTTCTTT.

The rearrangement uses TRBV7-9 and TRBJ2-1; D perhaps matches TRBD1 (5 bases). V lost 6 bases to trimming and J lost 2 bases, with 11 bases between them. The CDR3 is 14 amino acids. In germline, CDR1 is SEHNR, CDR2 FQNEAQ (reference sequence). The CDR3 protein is CASSPPTAYNEQFF. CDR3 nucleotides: TGTGCCAGCAGTCCGCCGACAGCCTACAATGAGCAGTTCTTC.

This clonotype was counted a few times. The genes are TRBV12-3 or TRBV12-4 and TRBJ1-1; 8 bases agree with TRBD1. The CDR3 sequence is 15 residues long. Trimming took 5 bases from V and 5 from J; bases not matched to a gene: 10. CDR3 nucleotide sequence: TGTGCCAGCAGTCCCTCCGGGACAGGCTCTACTGAAGCTTTCTTT. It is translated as CASSPSGTGSTEAFF.

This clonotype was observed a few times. The CDR3 region has the DNA TGTGCCAGCAGCGCGGGACACCAAGAGACCCAGTACTTC. Amino acids: CASSAGHQETQYF. The chain links TRBV9 to TRBJ2-5, with D perhaps being TRBD1 or TRBD2 (5 bases each). Per the germline V gene, CDR1 is SGDLS and CDR2 is YYNGEE. The CDR3 spans 13 residues. V lost 3 bases, J lost 0 bases, and 6 bases lay in between.

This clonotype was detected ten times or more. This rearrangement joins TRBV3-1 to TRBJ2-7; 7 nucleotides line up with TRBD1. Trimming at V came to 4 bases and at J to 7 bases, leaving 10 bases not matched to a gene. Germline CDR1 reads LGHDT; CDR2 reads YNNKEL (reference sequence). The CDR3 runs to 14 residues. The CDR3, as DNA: TGTGCCAGCAGCCGGGACAGAGCTGGTGGGGAGCAGTACTTC. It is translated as CASSRDRAGGEQYF.

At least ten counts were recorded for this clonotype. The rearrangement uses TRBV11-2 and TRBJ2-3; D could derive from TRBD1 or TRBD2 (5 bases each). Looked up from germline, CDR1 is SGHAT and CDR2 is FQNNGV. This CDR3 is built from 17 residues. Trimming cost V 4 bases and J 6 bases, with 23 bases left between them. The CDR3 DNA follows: TGTGCCAGCAGCTCCAACCCTGCGGTTTCGGGGCGGGATACGCAGTATTTT. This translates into CASSSNPAVSGRDTQYF.

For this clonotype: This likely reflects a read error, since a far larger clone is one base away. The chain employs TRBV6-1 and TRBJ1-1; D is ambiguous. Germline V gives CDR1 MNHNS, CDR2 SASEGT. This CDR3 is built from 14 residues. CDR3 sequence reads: CASSPVVRNTKAFF. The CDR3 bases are TGCGCCAGCAGTCCAGTAGTTCGGAACACTAAAGCTTTCTTT.

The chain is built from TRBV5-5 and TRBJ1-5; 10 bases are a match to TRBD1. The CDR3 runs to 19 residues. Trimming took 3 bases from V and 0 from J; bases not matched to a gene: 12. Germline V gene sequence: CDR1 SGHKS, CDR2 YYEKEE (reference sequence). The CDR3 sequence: CASSYTPGQGYYSNQPQHF. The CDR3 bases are TGTGCCAGCAGCTACACCCCGGGACAGGGGTATTATAGCAATCAGCCCCAGCATTTT. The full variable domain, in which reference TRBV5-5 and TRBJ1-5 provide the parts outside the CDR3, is DAGVTQSPTHLIKTRGQQVTLRCSPISGHKSVSWYQQVLGQGPQFIFQYYEKEERGRGNFPDRFSARQFPNYSSELNVNALLLGDSALYLCASSYTPGQGYYSNQPQHFGDGTRLSIL.